This T cell receptor beta chain is from a study of OX40 agonist ivuxolimab in advanced cancers. Whole-study context: Patients enrolled in dose escalation were diagnosed with hepatocellular carcinoma, melanoma, renal cell or head and neck cancer. Enrollees could have had prior anti-PD-1, anti-PD-L1 or anti-CTLA-4 therapy, which 35% to 40% had received. Study-wide points: The antigen specificity of the peripheral T cells (those that were expanded) was not determined. Part of the nonresponder group also had normalized T-cell clonal expansion that was low.

Of note for this clone: Its antigen is unknown.

Clones were read by immunoSEQ multiplex PCR, and TCRdb kept only the in-frame ones, dropping some. The sample holds under 100,000 clones, about 88% seen once. CDR3 length: 16 amino acids. V was cut by 1 base and J by 2 bases, with 14 bases left in between. Germline V lookup: CDR1 SGHAT, CDR2 FQNNGV. This TCR came from an adult with an advanced solid tumor such as melanoma, head and neck, liver or kidney cancer. This chain joins TRBV11-2 and TRBJ1-2; TRBD1 might be the D (6 bases). Specimen: CD4+ or CD8+ T cells sorted from blood, collected in a trial of the OX40 agonist ivuxolimab. CDR3 DNA: TGTGCCAGCAGCTTAGTTGGGGGGGCCCTGAACTATGGCTACACCTTC. Protein product: CASSLVGGALNYGYTF.